The rows below give T cell receptor beta chains drawn from one sample of a study of T-cell reconstitution after alpha-beta-depleted transplantation in children. TCRdb re-called the PCR reads with MiXCR, one entry per CDR3 protein. The sample yields 450,000 to 600,000 distinct CDR3 sequences, approximately 16% seen once. This sample comprised PBMCs from the stem cell graft donor, obtained from the stem cell graft. These receptors came from a human donor who donated a stem cell graft to a child with acute lymphoblastic leukemia. Both conserved end residues are part of each CDR3. A D gene is named only where the DNA matches it firmly. Size is omitted from some rows. Given values are once, few, many or a class for expanded clones.

>TRBV7-8|TRBD2|TRBJ2-3|NA
TGTGCCAGCAAATCGGGACTAGCGGAAACAGATACGCAGTATTTT
CASKSGLAETDTQYF
>TRBV7-7|NA|TRBJ2-2|few
TGTGCCAGCAGCTTAGACACTAGCACAGCGAACACCGGGGAGCTGTTTTTT
CASSLDTSTANTGELFF
>TRBV19|TRBD1|TRBJ1-5|NA
TGTGCCAGTGGGGAACAGGGGCGCCATCAGCCCCAGCATTTT
CASGEQGRHQPQHF
>TRBV29-1|NA|TRBJ2-1|NA
TGCAGCGTTGGGTCCAGGGCGGGTGAGCAGTTCTTC
CSVGSRAGEQFF
>TRBV6-2/TRBV6-3|NA|TRBJ2-7|NA
TGTGCCAGCAGTTTGGGCCCGGGACTCTCTAAAACCTACGAGCAGTACTTC
CASSLGPGLSKTYEQYF
>TRBV5-1|NA|TRBJ2-3|few
TGCGCCAGCAGCTTATTCCGGGACTGGGATACGCAGTATTTT
CASSLFRDWDTQYF
>TRBV29-1|TRBD2|TRBJ2-5|few
TGCAGCGGTGGACTAGCGGGAGGGCCGTGGGGAGAGACCCAGTACTTC
CSGGLAGGPWGETQYF
>TRBV7-9|NA|TRBJ2-5|NA
TGTGCCAGCGAGGCCCAGGAGACCCAGTACTTC
CASEAQETQYF
>TRBV6-6|NA|TRBJ1-1|few
TGTGCCAGCATAGGGCCCAACACTGAAGCTTTCTTT
CASIGPNTEAFF
>TRBV2|TRBD2|TRBJ2-5|few
TGTGCCAGCAGTGTTGGCGGGGGAAACCAAGAGACCCAGTACTTC
CASSVGGGNQETQYF
>TRBV27|NA|TRBJ1-1|few
TGTGCCAGCAGTTTTTCCGGGAACGGAGGGGGGGAAGCTTTCTTT
CASSFSGNGGGEAFF
>TRBV4-1|TRBD1|TRBJ2-1|NA
TGCGCCAGCAGCCACAGCACCAGGGACGGGACAGGGGCCGATGAGCAGTTCTTC
CASSHSTRDGTGADEQFF
>TRBV20-1|TRBD1|TRBJ2-7|few
TGCAGTGCCCTCGGGACAGGAAAGACCTACGAGCAGTACTTC
CSALGTGKTYEQYF
>TRBV11-2|NA|TRBJ2-4|many
TGTGCCAGCAGCTTAGGAGAAACGGGCATTCAGTACTTC
CASSLGETGIQYF
>TRBV3-1|NA|TRBJ2-2|many
TGTGCCAGCAGCCCTAGGCGAACCGGGGAGCTGTTTTTT
CASSPRRTGELFF
>TRBV18|NA|TRBJ1-1|few
TGTGCCAGCTCACCACTTGGAGGGCTGAACACTGAAGCTTTCTTT
CASSPLGGLNTEAFF
>TRBV16|TRBD2|TRBJ2-7|NA
TGTGCCAGCAGCGCCGGTTCCAGCGGGACCTACGAGCAGTACTTC
CASSAGSSGTYEQYF
>TRBV12-3/TRBV12-4|NA|TRBJ1-4|few
TGTGCCAGCAGTTTACACGGGGGAAATGAAAAACTGTTTTTT
CASSLHGGNEKLFF
>TRBV7-9|NA|TRBJ2-1|NA
TGTGCCAGCAGCCCTATCCGTCCTATTCTGTACAATGAGCAGTTCTTC
CASSPIRPILYNEQFF
>TRBV19|TRBD1|TRBJ2-7|NA
TGTGCCAGTAGTATCGACAGGGGTTCCGACGAGCAGTACTTC
CASSIDRGSDEQYF
>TRBV27|TRBD2|TRBJ2-7|NA
TGTGCCAGCAGTTTAGCTAGCGGTTTCTACGAGCAGTACTTC
CASSLASGFYEQYF
>TRBV10-3|NA|TRBJ1-1|NA
TGTGCCATCAGTGAGTGGGGGACCACTGAAGCTTTCTTT
CAISEWGTTEAFF
>TRBV6-1|TRBD1|TRBJ2-7|few
TGTGCCAGCAGGACGGACAGGTCATATTACGAGCAGTACTTC
CASRTDRSYYEQYF
>TRBV9|TRBD1|TRBJ2-1|NA
TGTGCCAGCAGCGCGCCGGGACAGGGGGCTGGTGAGCAGTTCTTC
CASSAPGQGAGEQFF
>TRBV7-2|TRBD2|TRBJ2-1|NA
TGTGCCAGCAGCTTAGATTATAGCGGGGAGCAGTTCTTC
CASSLDYSGEQFF
>TRBV18|TRBD1|TRBJ1-4|NA
TGTGCCAGCTCACCGTGGGACAGGGGGCCAACTAATGAAAAACTGTTTTTT
CASSPWDRGPTNEKLFF
>TRBV15|NA|TRBJ1-1|few
TGTGCCACCAGCAGACGACGGGCGGTCAACACTGAAGCTTTCTTT
CATSRRRAVNTEAFF
>TRBV6-1|NA|TRBJ2-1|NA
TGTGCCAGCAGTGGAAAAACCGACTACAATGAGCAGTTCTTC
CASSGKTDYNEQFF